The 14 T cell receptor beta chains in this list originate from one sample, sequenced in a study of blood T cell repertoires in COVID-19. TCRdb's table, derived via immunoSEQ multiplex PCR, lists solely in-frame clones and lacks some. The sample lists about 100,000 clones, about 83% seen once, with 9.5% to 10% in the top ten. Sequenced: peripheral blood. These receptors were collected from a man between 35 and 55 years old with active or convalescent COVID-19.

The chain couples TRBV4-3 to TRBJ1-2; 9 bases are a match to TRBD1. The V gene's germline CDR1 is LGHNA and CDR2 YSLEER. This CDR3 is 15 amino acids long. The trim removed 4 bases at V and 7 bases at J, leaving 10 bases unmatched. CDR3 amino acids: CASSREDRGGSGYTF. The CDR3 DNA reads as TGCGCCAGCAGCCGAGAGGACAGGGGTGGCTCTGGCTACACCTTC.

The chain uses TRBV9 and TRBJ2-7; the match to TRBD2 covers 8 bases. Germline values: CDR1 SGDLS, CDR2 YYNGEE. V lost 4 bases and J lost 4; bases outside the gene matches: 7. The CDR3 is 14 residues long. This chain's CDR3 is CASSPGGRGYEQYF. CDR3 nucleotide sequence: TGTGCCAGCAGCCCGGGAGGGAGGGGATACGAGCAGTACTTC.

The sample holds a few counts of this clone. The chain has TRBV27 and TRBJ1-2; perhaps TRBD1 as D (5 bases). The CDR3 has 17 residues. Germline assignment: CDR1 MNHEY and CDR2 SMNVEV (reference sequence). V was pared by 3 bases and J by 0 bases, with 17 bases between. The CDR3 loop reads CASSFRWGGTPNYGYTF. DNA of the CDR3: TGTGCCAGCAGTTTCAGGTGGGGCGGGACCCCTAACTATGGCTACACCTTC.

The rearrangement links TRBV10-1 to TRBJ1-5; D remains unclear. Germline CDR1 is WNHNN and CDR2 is SYGVQD (reference sequence). Trimming removed 0 bases at V and 4 bases at J, with 4 bases between. This CDR3 contains 13 residues. Here the CDR3 reads CASSESGNQPQHF. CDR3 coding DNA: TGCGCCAGCAGTGAGTCCGGGAATCAGCCCCAGCATTTT.

This rearrangement joins TRBV7-6 to TRBJ2-6; D is uncertain. This CDR3 contains 14 residues. Trimming removed 6 bases from V and 0 bases from J, with 6 bases in between. From germline, CDR1 is SGHVS and CDR2 FNYEAQ. CDR3 loop: CASSPLSGANVLTF. In DNA, the CDR3 is TGTGCCAGCAGTCCCCTCTCTGGGGCCAACGTCCTGACTTTC.

This clone came up a few times. The chain links TRBV5-1 to TRBJ2-1; 8 bases match TRBD1. The V gene's germline CDR1 is SGHRS and CDR2 YFSETQ. The CDR3 covers 14 residues. After removal of 7 bases from V and 6 bases from J, the junction contained 9 bases not matched to a gene. The CDR3 reads CASGGQGVSNEQFF. CDR3 coding DNA: TGCGCCAGCGGCGGACAGGGAGTTTCCAATGAGCAGTTCTTC.

The chain couples TRBV27 to TRBJ1-6, with no clear D. V lost 2 bases, J lost 2 bases, and 10 bases lay in between. CDR3 length: 16 residues. Germline loops: CDR1 MNHEY, CDR2 SMNVEV (reference sequence). CDR3 sequence reads: CASSLGRGTYNSPLHF. The CDR3 nucleotides are TGTGCCAGCAGTTTAGGTCGGGGTACCTATAATTCACCCCTCCACTTT.

This rearrangement joins TRBV7-9 to TRBJ1-2; TRBD1 is a possible D gene (5 bases). Germline-derived CDR1 and CDR2 are SEHNR and FQNEAQ (reference sequence). V dropped 4 bases and J dropped 7 bases, with 13 bases sitting between them. This CDR3 has 13 residues. The DNA for the CDR3 is TGTGCCAGCAGCTCAATGGGGCGGAGTGGCTACACCTTC. It translates to CASSSMGRSGYTF.

The DNA for the CDR3 is TGTGCCAGCAGCTTAATCCGGGGACAGAAGTCCTACGAGCAGTACTTC. It translates to CASSLIRGQKSYEQYF. The chain employs TRBV7-2 and TRBJ2-7, with 7 nucleotides matching TRBD1. The CDR3 contains 16 residues. Trimming removed 2 bases from V and 1 base from J; junction bases left unmatched: 8. CDR1 and CDR2 from the germline V gene are SGHTA and FQGNSA.

This clone came up a few times. The rearrangement uses TRBV4-1 and TRBJ2-5; TRBD1 matches 7 bases. This CDR3 has 16 residues. In germline, CDR1 is MGHRA, CDR2 YSYEKL. After removal of 4 bases from V and 4 bases from J, the junction contained 12 bases not matched to a gene. CDR3 residues: CASSRDLTGIGETQYF. DNA of the CDR3: TGCGCCAGCAGCCGAGACCTGACAGGGATTGGAGAGACCCAGTACTTC.

The genes are TRBV5-1 and TRBJ2-2; TRBD1 aligns across 9 bases. Germline-derived CDR1 and CDR2 are SGHRS and YFSETQ. V dropped 3 bases and J dropped 1; count of bases not matched to a gene: 1. This CDR3 region has 15 residues. Written as DNA, the CDR3 is TGCGCCAGCAGCTGGGACAGGGTGAACACCGGGGAGCTGTTTTTT. Its translation is CASSWDRVNTGELFF.

The gene calls are TRBV3-1 (or the pseudogene TRBV3-2) and TRBJ2-7; D not certain. V dropped 5 bases and J dropped 8 bases, with 13 bases sitting between them. CDR3 length equals 12 residues. Germline V gene data show CDR1 as LGHDT and CDR2 as YNNKEL (reference sequence). CDR3 loop: CASSEVDLKQYF. The DNA for the CDR3 is TGTGCCAGCAGCGAGGTAGACCTGAAGCAGTACTTC.

This chain links TRBV12-3 or TRBV12-4 with TRBJ2-1, with D possibly being TRBD1 (6 bases). Deletions cut 5 bases from V and 8 bases from J, with 7 bases between. The CDR3 runs to 11 residues. The CDR3 DNA reads TGTGCCAGCAGTCCAGGGGATGAGCAGTTCTTC. Its protein product is CASSPGDEQFF.

V gene TRBV6-5 combines with J gene TRBJ2-1, with TRBD2 matching over 7 bases. The CDR3 covers 14 residues. Trimming removed 10 bases from V and 4 bases from J; junction bases left unmatched: 10. In germline, CDR1 is MNHEY, CDR2 SVGAGI. In nucleotides, the CDR3 is TGTGCCACCAGCTTCGCGGGGGTTTACAATGAGCAGTTCTTC. This codes for CATSFAGVYNEQFF.